These T cell receptor beta chains were read from a single sample in a study of tumor and adjacent non-tumor tissue in lung cancer. TCRdb reprocessed the multiplex PCR reads via MiXCR and lists one record per CDR3 protein. The sample lists 85,000 or so distinct CDR3 sequences, more than 75% occurring once. The sequenced material came from distant non-tumor lung tissue. Receptors were obtained from a woman between 50 and 59 years old with non-small cell lung cancer. The CDR3 runs from the conserved cysteine through the conserved F or W. A D gene is named only where the DNA matches it firmly. The size field is filled for only some rows; it gives once, few, many or a size class.

V gene	D gene	J gene	clone size	CDR3 protein	CDR3 DNA
TRBV19	NA	TRBJ2-5	once	CASMVHQETQYF	TGTGCCAGTATGGTCCACCAAGAGACCCAGTACTTC
TRBV6-1	NA	TRBJ1-4	NA	CASTAVGVYNEKLFF	TGTGCCAGCACGGCCGTCGGAGTGTATAATGAAAAACTGTTTTTT
TRBV7-8	TRBD2	TRBJ2-3	NA	CASSHGLGGTGGGDTQYF	TGTGCCAGCAGCCATGGACTGGGTGGGACTGGCGGGGGAGATACGCAGTATTTT
TRBV5-1	NA	TRBJ2-5	NA	CASSLKGRPKETQYF	TGCGCTAGCAGCTTGAAGGGACGGCCTAAAGAGACCCAGTACTTC
TRBV6-1	TRBD1	TRBJ2-2	once	CASSEKGGSTGELFF	TGTGCCAGCAGTGAAAAAGGGGGCAGTACCGGGGAACTGTTTTTT
TRBV11-2	NA	TRBJ2-3	few	CASSHSGRLHGRYAVF	TGTGCCAGCAGCCATAGTGGGAGACTCCATGGAAGATACGCAGTATTT
TRBV4-2	TRBD1	TRBJ1-2	NA	CASSQEIGGSYGYTF	TGTGCCAGCAGCCAAGAGATAGGGGGCAGCTATGGCTATACCTTC
TRBV6-1	TRBD1	TRBJ2-3	once	CANSRQTGGTDTQYF	TGTGCCAACAGTCGACAGACAGGGGGCACAGATACGCAGTATTTT
TRBV6-5	TRBD1	TRBJ2-1	once	CASWDRGWNEQSF	TGTGCGAGCTGGGACAGGGGTTGGAATGAGCAGTCCTTC
TRBV6-2/TRBV6-3	NA	TRBJ2-7	NA	CAISYLPGTGEQYF	TGTGCCATCAGTTACTTGCCAGGGACGGGAGAGCAGTACTTC
TRBV5-4	TRBD1	TRBJ2-7	NA	CISSLQGAEEQYF	TGTATCAGCAGCTTGCAGGGGGCGGAAGAGCAGTACTTC
TRBV4-1	NA	TRBJ2-6	NA	CASSIDSGANVLIF	TGCGCCAGCAGCATAGACTCTGGGGCCAATGTCCTGATTTTC
TRBV6-2/TRBV6-3	NA	TRBJ2-3	NA	CANDRPNTDTQYF	TGTGCCAACGACAGACCGAACACGGATACGCAGTATTTT
TRBV10-3	NA	TRBJ1-5	few	CAISEMNQSQHF	TGTGCCATCAGTGAGATGAATCAGTCCCAACATTTT
TRBV12-3/TRBV12-4	NA	TRBJ2-3	NA	CVSSSFTDTQYF	TGTGTCAGTAGTTCTTTCACAGATACGCAGTATTTT
TRBV28	NA	TRBJ2-4	NA	CASSFFRGPRWGVKNIQYF	TGTGCCAGCAGTTTTTTCCGGGGTCCTCGATGGGGAGTCAAAAACATTCAGTACTTC